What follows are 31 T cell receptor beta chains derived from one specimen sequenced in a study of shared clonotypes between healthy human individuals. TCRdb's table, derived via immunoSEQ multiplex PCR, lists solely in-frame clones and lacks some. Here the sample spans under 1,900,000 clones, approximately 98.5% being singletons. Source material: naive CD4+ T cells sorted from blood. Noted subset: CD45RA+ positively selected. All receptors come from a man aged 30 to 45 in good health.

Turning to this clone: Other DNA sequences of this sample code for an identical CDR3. The CDR3 sequence: CASSSGLAGGTGELFF. CDR3 coding DNA: TGTGCCAGCAGCTCGGGACTAGCGGGAGGTACCGGGGAGCTGTTTTTT. V usage is TRBV11-3 and J usage is TRBJ2-2; TRBD2 matches at 15 bases. The germline CDR1 and CDR2 sequences are SGHNT and YENEEA. Unmatched junction bases numbered 2, after V lost 4 bases and J lost 5 bases. The CDR3 consists of 16 residues.

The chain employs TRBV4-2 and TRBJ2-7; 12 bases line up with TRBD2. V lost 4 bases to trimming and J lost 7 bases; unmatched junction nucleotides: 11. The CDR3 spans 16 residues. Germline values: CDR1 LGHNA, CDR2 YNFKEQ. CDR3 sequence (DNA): TGTGCCAGCAGCCGTCTCTCGGGGACTAGCGGGTTGGAGCAGTACTTC. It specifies CASSRLSGTSGLEQYF.

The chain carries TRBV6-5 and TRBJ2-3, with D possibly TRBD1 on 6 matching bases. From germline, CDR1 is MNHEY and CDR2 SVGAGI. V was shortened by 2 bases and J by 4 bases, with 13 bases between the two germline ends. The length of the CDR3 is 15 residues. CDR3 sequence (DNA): TGTGCCAGCAGTTACGGACAGTGGGGAGCAGATACGCAGTATTTT. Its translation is CASSYGQWGADTQYF.

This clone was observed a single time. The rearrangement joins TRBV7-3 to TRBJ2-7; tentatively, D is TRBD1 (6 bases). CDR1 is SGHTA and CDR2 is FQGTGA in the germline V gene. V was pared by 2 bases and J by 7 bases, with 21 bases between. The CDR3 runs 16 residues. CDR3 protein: CASSLFAEKGEGEQYF. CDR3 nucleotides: TGTGCCAGCAGCTTATTCGCGGAGAAGGGGGAAGGTGAGCAGTACTTC.

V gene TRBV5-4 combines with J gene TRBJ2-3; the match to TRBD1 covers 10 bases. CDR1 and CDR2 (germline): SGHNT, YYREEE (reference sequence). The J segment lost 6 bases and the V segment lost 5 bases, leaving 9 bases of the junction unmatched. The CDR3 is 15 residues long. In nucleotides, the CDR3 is TGTGCCAGCAGAGTTAGACAGGGGGCTGTGGATACGCAGTATTTT. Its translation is CASRVRQGAVDTQYF.

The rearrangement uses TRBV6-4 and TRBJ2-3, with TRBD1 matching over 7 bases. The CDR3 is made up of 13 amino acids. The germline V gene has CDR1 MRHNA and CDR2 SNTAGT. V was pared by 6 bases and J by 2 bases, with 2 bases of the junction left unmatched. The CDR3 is CASSGQDTDTQYF. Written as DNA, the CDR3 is TGTGCCAGCAGCGGACAGGACACAGATACGCAGTATTTT.

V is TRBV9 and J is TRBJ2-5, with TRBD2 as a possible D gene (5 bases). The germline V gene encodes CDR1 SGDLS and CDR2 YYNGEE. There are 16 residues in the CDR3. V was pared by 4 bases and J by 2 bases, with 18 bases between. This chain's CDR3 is CASSPQEQLVQETQYF. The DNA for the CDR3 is TGTGCCAGCAGCCCACAAGAACAACTAGTTCAAGAGACCCAGTACTTC. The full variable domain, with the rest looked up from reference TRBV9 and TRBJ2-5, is DSGVTQTPKHLITATGQRVTLRCSPRSGDLSVYWYQQSLDQGLQFLIQYYNGEERAKGNILERFSAQQFPDLHSELNLSSLELGDSALYFCASSPQEQLVQETQYFGPGTRLLVL.

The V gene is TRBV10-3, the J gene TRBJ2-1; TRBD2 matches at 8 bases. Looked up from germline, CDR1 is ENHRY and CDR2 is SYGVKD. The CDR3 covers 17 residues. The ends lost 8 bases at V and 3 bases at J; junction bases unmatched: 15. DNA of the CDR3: TGTGCCATCGGGGCTTCCCGGCTAGCGGGCGACTACAATGAGCAGTTCTTC. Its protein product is CAIGASRLAGDYNEQFF.

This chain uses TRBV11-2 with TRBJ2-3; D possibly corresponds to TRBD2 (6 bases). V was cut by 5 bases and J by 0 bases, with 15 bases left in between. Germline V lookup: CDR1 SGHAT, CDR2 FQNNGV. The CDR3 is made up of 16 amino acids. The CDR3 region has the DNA TGTGCCAGCAGCCCTAGACTAGAGACTAGCACAGATACGCAGTATTTT. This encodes CASSPRLETSTDTQYF.

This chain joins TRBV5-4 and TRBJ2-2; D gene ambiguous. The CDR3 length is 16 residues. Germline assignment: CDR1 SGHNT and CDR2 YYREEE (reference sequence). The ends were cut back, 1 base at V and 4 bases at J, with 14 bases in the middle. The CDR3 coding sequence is TGTGCCAGCAGCTTGTCTCCCAACTTAGGCACCGGGGAGCTGTTTTTT. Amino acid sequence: CASSLSPNLGTGELFF.

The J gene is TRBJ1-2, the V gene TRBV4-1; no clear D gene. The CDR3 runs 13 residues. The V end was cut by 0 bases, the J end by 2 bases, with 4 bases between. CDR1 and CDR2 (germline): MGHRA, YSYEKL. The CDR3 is CASSQEVNYGYTF. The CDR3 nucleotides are TGCGCCAGCAGCCAAGAGGTAAACTATGGCTACACCTTC.

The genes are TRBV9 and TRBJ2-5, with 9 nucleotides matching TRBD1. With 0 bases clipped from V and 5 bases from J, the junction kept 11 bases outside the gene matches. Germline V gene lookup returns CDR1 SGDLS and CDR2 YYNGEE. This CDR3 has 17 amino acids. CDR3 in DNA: TGTGCCAGCAGCGTAGTTGCACCCGGGACAGGGAGCGAGACCCAGTACTTC. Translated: CASSVVAPGTGSETQYF.

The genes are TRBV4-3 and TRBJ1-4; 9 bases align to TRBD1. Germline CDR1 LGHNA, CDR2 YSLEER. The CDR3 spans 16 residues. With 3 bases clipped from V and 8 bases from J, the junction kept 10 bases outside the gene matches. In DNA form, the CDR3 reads TGCGCCAGCAGCCACGACTGGGGGACAGGGAGAGAAAAACTGTTTTTT. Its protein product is CASSHDWGTGREKLFF.

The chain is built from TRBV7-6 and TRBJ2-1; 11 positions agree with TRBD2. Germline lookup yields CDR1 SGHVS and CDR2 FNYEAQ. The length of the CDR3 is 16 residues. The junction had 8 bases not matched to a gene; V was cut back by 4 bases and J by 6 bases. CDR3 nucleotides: TGTGCCAGCAGCTCAGTCCGGACTAGCGGGCTCAATGAGCAGTTCTTC. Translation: CASSSVRTSGLNEQFF.

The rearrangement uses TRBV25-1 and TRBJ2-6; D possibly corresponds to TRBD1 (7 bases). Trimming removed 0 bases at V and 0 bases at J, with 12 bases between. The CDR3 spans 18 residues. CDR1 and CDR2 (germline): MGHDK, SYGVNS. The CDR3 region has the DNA TGTGCCAGCAGTGAATATTCAGGGGGGAACTCTGGGGCCAACGTCCTGACTTTC. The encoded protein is CASSEYSGGNSGANVLTF.

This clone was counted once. The CDR3 DNA reads TGTGCCAGCAGCTTAGCGCAATCTGGTCTCCATAGATACAATGAGCAGTTCTTC. Amino acid sequence: CASSLAQSGLHRYNEQFF. The rearrangement links TRBV7-9 to TRBJ2-1; D remains unclear. Germline values: CDR1 SEHNR, CDR2 FQNEAQ (reference sequence). The CDR3 has 18 amino acids. The V end was cut by 0 bases, the J end by 4 bases, with 19 bases between.

The CDR3 loop is CASSIDDRGSQPQHF. The CDR3 nucleotides read TGTGCCAGTAGTATAGACGACAGGGGATCCCAGCCCCAGCATTTT. The rearrangement joins TRBV19 to TRBJ1-5; 8 positions agree with TRBD1. CDR3 length: 15 residues. Germline V gene sequence: CDR1 LNHDA, CDR2 SQIVND (reference sequence). V shed 0 bases and J 7 bases; nucleotides not matched to a gene: 5.

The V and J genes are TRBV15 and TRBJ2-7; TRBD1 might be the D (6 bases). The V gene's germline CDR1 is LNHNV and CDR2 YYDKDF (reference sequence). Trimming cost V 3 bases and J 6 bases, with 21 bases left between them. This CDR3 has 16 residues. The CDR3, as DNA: TGTGCCACCAGCAGTCTTCCCTTTGGCAGGGGCCCCGAGCAGTACTTC. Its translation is CATSSLPFGRGPEQYF.

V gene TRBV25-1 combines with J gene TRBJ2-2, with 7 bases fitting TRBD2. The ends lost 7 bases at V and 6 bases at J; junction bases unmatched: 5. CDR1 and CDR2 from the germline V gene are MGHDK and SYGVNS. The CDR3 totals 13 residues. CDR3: CASTLAASGELFF. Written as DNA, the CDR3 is TGTGCCAGCACCCTAGCGGCCTCCGGGGAGCTGTTTTTT.

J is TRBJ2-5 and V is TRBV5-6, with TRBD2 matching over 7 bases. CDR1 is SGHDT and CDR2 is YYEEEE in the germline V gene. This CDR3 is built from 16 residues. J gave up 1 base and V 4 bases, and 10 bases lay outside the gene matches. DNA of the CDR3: TGTGCCAGCAGCCAACTCTGGGGACTATCCCAAGAGACCCAGTACTTC. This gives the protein CASSQLWGLSQETQYF.

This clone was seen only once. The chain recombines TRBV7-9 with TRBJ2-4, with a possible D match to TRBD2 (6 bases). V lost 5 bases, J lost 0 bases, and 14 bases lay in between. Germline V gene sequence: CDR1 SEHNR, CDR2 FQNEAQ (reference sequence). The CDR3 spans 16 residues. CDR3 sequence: CASSRRGGLAKNIQYF. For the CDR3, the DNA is TGTGCCAGCAGCCGACGTGGGGGACTAGCCAAAAACATTCAGTACTTC.

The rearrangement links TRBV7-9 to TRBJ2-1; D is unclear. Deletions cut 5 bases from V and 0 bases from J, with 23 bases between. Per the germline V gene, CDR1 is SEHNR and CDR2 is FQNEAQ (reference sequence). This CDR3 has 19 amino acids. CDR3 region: CASSPSGVSITSSYNEQFF. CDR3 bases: TGTGCCAGCAGCCCCTCCGGTGTCAGTATAACCAGCTCCTACAATGAGCAGTTCTTC.

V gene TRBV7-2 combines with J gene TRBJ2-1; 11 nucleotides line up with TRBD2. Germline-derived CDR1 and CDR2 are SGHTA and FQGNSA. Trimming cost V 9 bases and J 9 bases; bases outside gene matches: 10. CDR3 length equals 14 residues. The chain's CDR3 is CASGLVAGGGEQFF. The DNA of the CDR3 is TGTGCCAGTGGTTTGGTAGCGGGAGGGGGTGAGCAGTTCTTC.

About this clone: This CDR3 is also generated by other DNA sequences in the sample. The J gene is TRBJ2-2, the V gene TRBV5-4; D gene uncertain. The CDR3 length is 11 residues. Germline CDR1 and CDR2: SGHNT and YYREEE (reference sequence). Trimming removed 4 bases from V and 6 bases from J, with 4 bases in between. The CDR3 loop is CASSLSGELFF. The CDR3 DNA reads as TGTGCCAGCAGCCTTTCCGGGGAGCTGTTTTTT.

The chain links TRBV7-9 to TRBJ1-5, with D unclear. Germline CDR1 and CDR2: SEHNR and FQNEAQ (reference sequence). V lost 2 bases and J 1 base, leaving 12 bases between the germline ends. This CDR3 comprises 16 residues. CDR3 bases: TGTGCCAGCAGCTTATGGGGATCCGGAAGCAATCAGCCCCAGCATTTT. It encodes CASSLWGSGSNQPQHF.

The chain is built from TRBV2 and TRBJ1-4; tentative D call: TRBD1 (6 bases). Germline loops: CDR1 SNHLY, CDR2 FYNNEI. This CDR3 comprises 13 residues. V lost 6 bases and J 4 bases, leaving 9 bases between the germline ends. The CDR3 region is CASRGGLNEKLFF. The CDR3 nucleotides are TGTGCCAGCAGGGGGGGGCTTAATGAAAAACTGTTTTTT.

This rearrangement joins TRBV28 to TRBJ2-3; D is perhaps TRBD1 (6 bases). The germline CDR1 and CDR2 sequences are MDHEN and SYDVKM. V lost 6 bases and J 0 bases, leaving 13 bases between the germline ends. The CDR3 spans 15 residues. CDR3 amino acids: CASRPQGPSTDTQYF. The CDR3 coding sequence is TGTGCCAGCAGACCGCAGGGGCCGAGCACAGATACGCAGTATTTT.

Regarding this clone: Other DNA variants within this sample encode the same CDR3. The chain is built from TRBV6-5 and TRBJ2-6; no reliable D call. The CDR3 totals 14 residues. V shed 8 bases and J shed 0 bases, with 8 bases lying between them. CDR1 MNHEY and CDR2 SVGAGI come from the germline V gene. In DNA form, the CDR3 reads TGTGCCAGCTCTAGTAGCTCTGGGGCCAACGTCCTGACTTTC. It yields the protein CASSSSSGANVLTF.

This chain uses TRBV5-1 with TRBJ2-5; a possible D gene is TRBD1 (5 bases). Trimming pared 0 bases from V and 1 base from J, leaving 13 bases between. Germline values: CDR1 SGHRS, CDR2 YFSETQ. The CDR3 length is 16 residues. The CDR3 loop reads CASSLADRVFQETQYF. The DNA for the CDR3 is TGCGCCAGCAGCTTGGCCGACAGAGTATTCCAAGAGACCCAGTACTTC. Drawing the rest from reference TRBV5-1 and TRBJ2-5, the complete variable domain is KAGVTQTPRYLIKTRGQQVTLSCSPISGHRSVSWYQQTPGQGLQFLFEYFSETQRNKGNFPGRFSGRQFSNSRSEMNVSTLELGDSALYLCASSLADRVFQETQYFGPGTRLLVL.

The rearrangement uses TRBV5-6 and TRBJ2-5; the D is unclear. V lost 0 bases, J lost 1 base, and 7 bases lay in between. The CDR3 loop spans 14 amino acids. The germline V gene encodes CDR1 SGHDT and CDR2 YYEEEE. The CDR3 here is CASSLGPGQETQYF. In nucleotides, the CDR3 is TGTGCCAGCAGCTTGGGTCCAGGCCAAGAGACCCAGTACTTC. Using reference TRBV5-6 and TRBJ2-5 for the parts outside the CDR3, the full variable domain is DAGVTQSPTHLIKTRGQQVTLRCSPKSGHDTVSWYQQALGQGPQFIFQYYEEEERQRGNFPDRFSGHQFPNYSSELNVNALLLGDSALYLCASSLGPGQETQYFGPGTRLLVL.

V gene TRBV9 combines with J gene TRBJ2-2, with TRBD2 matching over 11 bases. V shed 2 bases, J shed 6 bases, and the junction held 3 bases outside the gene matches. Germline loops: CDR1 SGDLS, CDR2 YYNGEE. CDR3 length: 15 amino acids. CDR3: CASSVSGRAAGELFF. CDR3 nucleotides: TGTGCCAGCAGCGTTAGCGGGAGGGCCGCCGGGGAGCTGTTTTTT. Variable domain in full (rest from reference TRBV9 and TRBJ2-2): DSGVTQTPKHLITATGQRVTLRCSPRSGDLSVYWYQQSLDQGLQFLIQYYNGEERAKGNILERFSAQQFPDLHSELNLSSLELGDSALYFCASSVSGRAAGELFFGEGSRLTVL.